The source of this TCR beta chain is a study of cytomegalovirus exposure and HLA in healthy donors. General study findings and limits: A subsequent analysis found that TCR clusters from the first cohort also tended to co-occur in the roughly 120 validation repertoires, with around 94% of cluster scores above 0. The study recorded over 150 TCR beta chains that were cytomegalovirus-associated. For cytomegalovirus status, the classifier reportedly gave diagnoses with high specificity and sensitivity.

The length of the CDR3 is 16 residues. The protocol was immunoSEQ multiplex PCR, while the TCRdb copy is restricted to in-frame clones and leaves out a portion. The sample holds about 84,000 clones, roughly 91% seen once. Regarding this clone: Its antigen is undetermined.

The clonotype comes from a man aged 25-45 years in good health and CMV-seronegative. V and J are TRBV12-1 and TRBJ1-2; the table names TRBD1, a call not compared with the DNA. TRBV12-1 is reported as a pseudogene. The sample comprised PBMCs. The CDR3 is CASSSLTRTGHYGYTF. The CDR3 bases are TGTGCCAGCAGCTCCCTCACCAGGACAGGGCACTATGGCTACACCTTC.